This T cell receptor beta chain derives from a study of T cell responses to AZD1222 COVID-19 vaccine. Study-level information: Pooled in the analysis were second doses at about 4 or about 12 weeks. Findings of the study overall: As reported, nearly half of all spike-specific TCRs target variant regions that are unmutated. Vaccine-associated CD4 TCRs ranged over spike, dominating at 160-218 and 743-854. White British people made up most donors, females outnumbered males, and clonal diversity was possibly underestimated.

Profiled with immunoSEQ multiplex PCR; TCRdb holds only in-frame clones, not every one. The sample has over 100,000 clones; 75% to 90% are singletons. As regards this clone: Its antigen is not identified.

The CDR3 spans 16 residues. The V gene end was trimmed by 2 bases and the J gene end by 4 bases; junction bases not matched to a gene: 7. In germline, CDR1 is SGHTA, CDR2 FQGNSA. The clonotype comes from an adult in good health. The source was peripheral blood, collected on day 0 of AZD1222 vaccination. This chain uses TRBV7-2 with TRBJ2-3; 9 nucleotides align to TRBD2. The CDR3 region has the DNA TGTGCCAGCAGCTTACGGCGGGGGGGCGCTGCAGATACGCAGTATTTT. Protein: CASSLRRGGAADTQYF.